This T cell receptor beta chain was identified during a study of CD4+ T cells in melanoma. The study, taken as a whole, reports: A reported correlation linked neoantigen-specific CD4+ T cells to CD8+, macrophage and B cell function. In melanoma, neoantigen-specific CD4+ T cells reportedly differed in differentiation state.

As for this clone: Its matching antigen is unknown.

Only in-frame clones appear in the TCRdb table, and some are missing; sequencing was by immunoSEQ multiplex PCR. The data contain 8,000 to 10,000 clones, about 73% of them singletons. What was sequenced was tumor tissue. The receptor comes from a human donor with melanoma.

The CDR3 loop reads CASSLFLADTQYF. In DNA form, the CDR3 reads TGCGCCAGCAGCTTGTTTCTGGCAGATACGCAGTATTTT. The chain carries TRBV5-1 and TRBJ2-3; D not resolved. The length of the CDR3 is 13 residues. From germline, CDR1 is SGHRS and CDR2 YFSETQ. V dropped 1 base and J dropped 4 bases, with 7 bases sitting between them.